Sequencing of this T cell receptor (beta chain) was carried out in a study of Graves' ophthalmopathy and Graves' hyperthyroidism. This clonotype was observed a handful of times. TCR beta CDR3 amplification used RNA transcripts. The workflow started with a first-round RT-PCR run with HTBI primers and then moved on to a second-round multiplex PCR. Each CDR3 protein gets one entry after TCRdb re-called the multiplex PCR reads with MiXCR. The repertoire consists of about 1.1 million distinct CDR3 sequences, with about two fifths occurring once and the leading ten covering around 10%. This CDR3 is built from 15 residues. Germline loops: CDR1 SGHTA, CDR2 FQGNSA. J lost 5 bases, V lost 6 bases, and 8 bases had no gene match.

This chain links TRBV7-2 with TRBJ2-2; 8 bases agree with TRBD1. The sequence was obtained from an adult man with Graves' hyperthyroidism. Sequencing was performed on peripheral blood or thyroid tissue (not recorded which). CDR3 DNA sequence: TGTGCCAGCAGAGGGACAGGTTTTTTGACCGGGGAGCTGTTTTTT. Amino acids: CASRGTGFLTGELFF.